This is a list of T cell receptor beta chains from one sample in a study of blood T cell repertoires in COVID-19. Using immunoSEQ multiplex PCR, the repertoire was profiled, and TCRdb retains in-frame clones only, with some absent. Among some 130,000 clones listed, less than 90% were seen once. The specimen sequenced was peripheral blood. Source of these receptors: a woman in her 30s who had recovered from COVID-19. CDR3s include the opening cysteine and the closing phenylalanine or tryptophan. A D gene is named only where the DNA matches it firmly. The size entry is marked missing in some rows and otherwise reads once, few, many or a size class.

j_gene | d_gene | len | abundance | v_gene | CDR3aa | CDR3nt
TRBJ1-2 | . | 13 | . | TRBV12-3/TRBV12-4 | CASSLGGNYGYTF | TGTGCCAGCAGTTTGGGGGGTAACTATGGCTACACCTTC
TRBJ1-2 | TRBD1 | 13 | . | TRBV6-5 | CASSDRERFGYTF | TGTGCCAGCAGCGACAGGGAACGCTTTGGCTACACCTTC
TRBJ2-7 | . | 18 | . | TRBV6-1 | CASSEAARGMAGSYEQYF | TGTGCCAGCAGTGAAGCTGCCAGGGGGATGGCGGGGTCCTACGAGCAGTACTTC
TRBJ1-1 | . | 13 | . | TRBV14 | CASLGGENTEAFF | TGTGCCAGCCTCGGTGGAGAGAACACTGAAGCTTTCTTT
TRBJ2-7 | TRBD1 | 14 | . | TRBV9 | CASSTGTGPYEQYF | TGTGCCAGCAGCACCGGGACAGGACCCTACGAGCAGTACTTC
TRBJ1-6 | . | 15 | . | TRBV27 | CASSVPGEYNSPLHF | TGTGCCAGCAGTGTCCCAGGGGAATATAATTCACCCCTCCACTTT
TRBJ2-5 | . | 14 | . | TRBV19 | CASSIGDSQETQYF | TGTGCCAGTAGTATAGGCGACAGCCAAGAGACCCAGTACTTC
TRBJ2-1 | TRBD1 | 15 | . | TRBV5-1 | CASGSRDRANNEQFF | TGCGCCAGCGGATCCCGGGACAGGGCCAACAATGAGCAGTTCTTC
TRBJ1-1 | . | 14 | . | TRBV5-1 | CASRQRGGGTEAFF | TGCGCCAGCCGGCAAAGGGGAGGTGGGACTGAAGCTTTCTTT
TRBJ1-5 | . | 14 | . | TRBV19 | CASSIVGVNQAQHF | TGTGCCAGTAGTATAGTCGGGGTGAATCAGGCCCAGCATTTT
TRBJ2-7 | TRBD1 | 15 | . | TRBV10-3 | CAITFGQGATYEQYF | TGTGCCATCACTTTCGGACAGGGGGCCACCTACGAGCAGTACTTC
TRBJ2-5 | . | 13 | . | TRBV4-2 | CASSQEGLETQYF | TGTGCCAGCAGCCAAGAGGGACTAGAGACCCAGTACTTC
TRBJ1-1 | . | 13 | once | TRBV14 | CASSQHPNTEAFF | TGTGCCAGCAGCCAACATCCGAACACTGAAGCTTTCTTT
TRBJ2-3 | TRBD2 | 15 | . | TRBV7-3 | CASSSRGGGTDTQYF | TGTGCCAGCAGCTCACGGGGGGGTGGTACAGATACGCAGTATTTT
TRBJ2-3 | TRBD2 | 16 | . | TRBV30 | CAWSTFSGSRTDTQYF | TGTGCCTGGAGCACCTTTAGCGGGAGCCGCACAGATACGCAGTATTTT
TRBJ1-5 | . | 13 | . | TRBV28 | CASRTGPNQPQHF | TGTGCCAGCAGGACAGGACCCAATCAGCCCCAGCATTTT
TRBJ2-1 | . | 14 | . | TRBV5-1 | CASRGASTYNEQFF | TGCGCCAGCAGGGGAGCTAGTACTTACAATGAGCAGTTCTTC
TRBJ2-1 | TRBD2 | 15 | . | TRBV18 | CASSPMSSGGYEQFF | TGTGCCAGCTCACCAATGTCTAGCGGGGGATATGAGCAGTTCTTC
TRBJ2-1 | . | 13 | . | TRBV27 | CASSRGGIDEQFF | TGTGCCAGCAGTAGAGGGGGTATTGATGAGCAGTTCTTC
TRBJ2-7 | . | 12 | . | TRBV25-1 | CASSERGYEQYF | TGTGCCAGCAGTGAAAGGGGTTACGAGCAGTACTTC
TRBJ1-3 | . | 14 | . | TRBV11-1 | CASSSAGTGNTIYF | TGTGCCAGCAGCTCCGCGGGGACTGGAAACACCATATATTTT
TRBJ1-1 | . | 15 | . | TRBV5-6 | CASSLVEGLNTEAFF | TGTGCCAGCAGCTTGGTCGAGGGCTTGAACACTGAAGCTTTCTTT
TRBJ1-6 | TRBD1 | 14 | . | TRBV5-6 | CASSLDRVRSPLHF | TGTGCCAGCAGCCTTGACAGGGTGCGGTCACCCCTCCACTTT
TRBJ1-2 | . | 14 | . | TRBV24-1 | CATSDLLIPREYTF | TGTGCCACCAGTGATTTGCTAATCCCCAGGGAATACACCTTC
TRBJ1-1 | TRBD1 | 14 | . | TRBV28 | CASSLNSGGIEAFF | TGTGCCAGCAGCCTCAACTCAGGGGGAATTGAAGCTTTCTTT
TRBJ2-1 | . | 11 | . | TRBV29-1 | CSVWRNNEQFF | TGCAGCGTTTGGCGGAACAATGAGCAGTTCTTC
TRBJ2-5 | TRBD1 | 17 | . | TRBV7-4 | CASSPFPRGIKGETQYF | TGTGCCAGCAGTCCATTCCCCAGGGGGATTAAAGGGGAGACCCAGTACTTC
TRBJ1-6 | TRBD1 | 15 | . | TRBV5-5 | CASSTPGQGNSPLHF | TGTGCCAGCAGCACACCGGGACAGGGGAATTCACCCCTCCACTTT
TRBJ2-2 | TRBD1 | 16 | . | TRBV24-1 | CATSESGTGNTGELFF | TGTGCCACCAGTGAATCCGGGACAGGGAACACCGGGGAGCTGTTTTTT
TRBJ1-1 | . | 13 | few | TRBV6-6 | CASLGSRLTEAFF | TGTGCCAGCCTGGGGAGCAGACTTACTGAAGCTTTCTTT
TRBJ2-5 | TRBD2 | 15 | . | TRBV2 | CASSLTSGAQETQYF | TGTGCCAGCAGTTTGACTAGCGGGGCCCAAGAGACCCAGTACTTC
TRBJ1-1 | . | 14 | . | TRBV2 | CASKTSTSRVEAFF | TGTGCCAGCAAAACCTCCACTAGTCGAGTTGAAGCTTTCTTT
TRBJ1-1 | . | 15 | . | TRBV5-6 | CASSRDTRIATEAFF | TGTGCCAGCAGCAGGGACACCCGGATCGCCACTGAAGCTTTCTTT
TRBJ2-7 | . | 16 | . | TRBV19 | CASTPGPLGGSYEQYF | TGTGCCAGTACTCCCGGGCCCCTCGGGGGCTCCTACGAGCAGTACTTC
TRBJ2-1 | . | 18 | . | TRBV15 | CATSRGRYGRGDDNEQFF | TGTGCCACCAGCAGGGGAAGGTATGGGCGGGGTGACGACAATGAGCAGTTCTTC
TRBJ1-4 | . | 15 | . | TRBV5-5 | CASTTRGEANEKLFF | TGTGCCAGCACCACGCGTGGGGAGGCTAATGAAAAACTGTTTTTT
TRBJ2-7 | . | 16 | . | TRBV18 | CASSPVADTVYDEQYF | TGTGCCAGCTCACCAGTTGCAGATACCGTTTATGACGAGCAGTACTTC
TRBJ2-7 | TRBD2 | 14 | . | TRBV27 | CASSFGTSLGEQYF | TGTGCCAGCAGTTTCGGGACTAGTCTGGGGGAGCAGTACTTC
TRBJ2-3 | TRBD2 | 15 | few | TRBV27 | CASSLISGSTDTQYF | TGTGCCAGCAGTTTGATTAGCGGGAGCACAGATACGCAGTATTTT
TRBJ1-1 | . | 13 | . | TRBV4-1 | CASSQDGRTKAFF | TGCGCCAGCAGCCAAGATGGCAGGACAAAAGCTTTCTTT
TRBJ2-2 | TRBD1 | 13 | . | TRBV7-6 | CASSAQGYGELFF | TGTGCCAGCAGCGCACAGGGGTACGGGGAGCTGTTTTTT
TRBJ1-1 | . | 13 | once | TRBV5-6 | CASSPLGLGGAFF | TGTGCCAGCAGTCCCTTAGGGCTGGGAGGAGCTTTCTTT
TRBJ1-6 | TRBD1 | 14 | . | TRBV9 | CASSVEGGGSPLHF | TGTGCCAGCAGCGTAGAAGGGGGCGGCTCACCCCTCCACTTT
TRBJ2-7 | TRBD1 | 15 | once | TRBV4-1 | CASSQDTTGAGRQYF | TGCGCCAGCAGCCAAGATACGACAGGGGCCGGGAGGCAGTACTTC
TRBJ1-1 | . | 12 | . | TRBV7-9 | CASSADNIEAFF | TGTGCCAGCAGCGCGGACAATATTGAAGCTTTCTTT
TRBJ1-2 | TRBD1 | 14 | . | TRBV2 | CASSAKQGQRGYTF | TGTGCCAGCAGTGCGAAACAGGGGCAGCGTGGCTACACCTTC
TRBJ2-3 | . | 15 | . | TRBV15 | CATETGAESTDTQYF | TGTGCCACTGAAACCGGAGCGGAAAGCACAGATACGCAGTATTTT
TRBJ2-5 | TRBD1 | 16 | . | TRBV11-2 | CASSLGGTGVQETQYF | TGTGCCAGCAGCTTGGGGGGGACAGGGGTTCAAGAGACCCAGTACTTC
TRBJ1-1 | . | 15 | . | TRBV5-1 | CASSLGVGGGSEAFF | TGCGCCAGCAGCTTGGGGGTTGGGGGCGGCTCCGAAGCTTTCTTT
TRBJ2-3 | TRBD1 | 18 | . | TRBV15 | CATSRLGAPGQEGDTQYF | TGTGCCACCAGCAGACTTGGGGCGCCGGGACAGGAAGGAGATACGCAGTATTTT
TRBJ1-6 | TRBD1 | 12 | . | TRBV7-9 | CASSQTGGPLHF | TGTGCCAGCAGCCAGACAGGGGGACCCCTCCACTTT
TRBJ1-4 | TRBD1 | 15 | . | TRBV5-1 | CASSLEGRDREKLFF | TGCGCCAGCAGCTTGGAGGGGAGGGACAGGGAAAAACTGTTTTTT
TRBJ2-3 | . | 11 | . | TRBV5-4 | CASSSENTQYF | TGTGCCAGCAGCTCCGAGAATACGCAGTATTTT
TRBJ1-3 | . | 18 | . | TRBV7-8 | CASSLEGDGGATGNTIYF | TGTGCCAGCAGCTTAGAGGGGGATGGCGGCGCGACTGGAAACACCATATATTTT
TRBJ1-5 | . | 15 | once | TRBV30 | CAWSPNRGSNQPQHF | TGTGCCTGGAGTCCGAACCGGGGTAGCAATCAGCCCCAGCATTTT